The sample holds many counts of the clone carrying this TCR beta chain. Its specificity is not known. The starting material, about 9.5 ml of fresh peripheral blood, provided the PBMCs. The sample comes from a study of Graves' ophthalmopathy and Graves' hyperthyroidism. Study-level points and caveats: Blood also contained most of the expanded thyroid clonotypes above 0.001 frequency. Ophthalmopathy and stable hyperthyroidism were discriminated by a 13-signature model, with 87.88% sensitivity and 70% to 84% specificity.

The authors amplified TCR beta CDR3 regions from RNA transcripts. First-round RT-PCR relied on HTBI primers, and a second-round multiplex PCR came next. TCRdb recomputed calls from the multiplex PCR reads with MiXCR, one row per CDR3 protein. Seen here are some 370,000 distinct CDR3 sequences, roughly a sixth observed once, and the top ten hold roughly 2.3%. J lost 1 base, V lost 5 bases, and 6 bases had no gene match. Germline V lookup: CDR1 MDHEN, CDR2 SYDVKM. The CDR3 runs 15 residues. Sample: peripheral blood. V gene TRBV28 combines with J gene TRBJ1-1; 8 nucleotides align to TRBD1. The TCR was taken from an adult woman with stable Graves' hyperthyroidism. CDR3 sequence reads: CASSPRDRRNTEAFF. The CDR3 DNA reads as TGTGCCAGCAGTCCGAGGGACAGGCGGAACACTGAAGCTTTCTTT.